These 7 T cell receptor beta chains originate from one sample sequenced in a study of blood T cell repertoires in COVID-19. Some clones are missing from TCRdb's copy, which holds only in-frame ones; the method was immunoSEQ multiplex PCR. The sample carries some 180,000 clones, roughly 80% recorded once. Input material: peripheral blood. Receptors were obtained from a woman aged 40-49 years with COVID-19, enrolled during active disease.

CDR3 DNA: TGTGCCAGCAGACCTCAGGGGGGCAATCAGCCCCAGCATTTT. Protein product: CASRPQGGNQPQHF. V is TRBV6-5 and J is TRBJ1-5; 7 bases are a match to TRBD1. V was pared by 6 bases and J by 2 bases, with 4 bases of the junction left unmatched. CDR3 length: 14 residues. CDR1 is MNHEY and CDR2 is SVGAGI in the germline V gene.

This clone was found a few times. This chain uses TRBV7-9 with TRBJ1-5; 10 bases match TRBD1. With 0 bases clipped from V and 0 bases from J, the junction kept 2 bases outside the gene matches. CDR1 is SEHNR, CDR2 FQNEAQ, per germline (reference sequence). This CDR3 is 17 amino acids long. The CDR3 loop is CASSLAGTGDSNQPQHF. For the CDR3, the DNA is TGTGCCAGCAGCTTAGCGGGGACAGGGGATAGCAATCAGCCCCAGCATTTT.

CDR3 DNA sequence: TGTGCCAGCAACCTCCTCCGGGCTGGAGGCGACGAGCAGTACTTC. Protein sequence: CASNLLRAGGDEQYF. The chain uses TRBV6-5 and TRBJ2-7, with D perhaps matching TRBD2 (5 bases). The CDR3 totals 15 residues. Germline CDR1 reads MNHEY; CDR2 reads SVGAGI. V dropped 7 bases and J dropped 5 bases, with 21 bases sitting between them.

The V call is TRBV6-1, the J call TRBJ2-3, with D possibly matching TRBD2 (6 bases). The CDR3 has 17 amino acids. V gave up 4 bases and J gave up 8 bases, with 25 bases separating them. The germline V gene has CDR1 MNHNS and CDR2 SASEGT. The CDR3 coding sequence is TGTGCCAGCAGTGCCCGCGGGGCGGGGTCTAACTTGGGTACGCAGTATTTT. Amino acids: CASSARGAGSNLGTQYF.

J is TRBJ1-3 and V is TRBV11-2; no definite D call. Trimming stripped 4 bases from V and 0 bases from J, with 16 bases between. The germline V gene encodes CDR1 SGHAT and CDR2 FQNNGV. The CDR3 is 17 residues long. The CDR3 here is CASSSPTSPVSGNTIYF. The CDR3 DNA reads TGTGCCAGCAGCTCCCCGACTTCCCCGGTCTCTGGAAACACCATATATTTT.

This sequence joins TRBV11-1 and TRBJ2-7; tentative D call: TRBD1 (6 bases). This CDR3 has 15 residues. Trimming took 3 bases from V and 0 from J, leaving 12 bases between them. Germline V CDR1 and CDR2: SGHAT, FQDESV (reference sequence). The CDR3 here is CASSFTQGISYEQYF. The CDR3 bases are TGTGCCAGCAGCTTCACCCAGGGGATCTCCTACGAGCAGTACTTC.

The chain combines TRBV9 with TRBJ1-4; possibly TRBD1 for D (5 bases). Germline V lookup: CDR1 SGDLS, CDR2 YYNGEE. This CDR3 has 13 residues. The V and J ends lost 2 bases and 8 bases respectively, with 10 bases between them. The CDR3 spells CASSVRGGEKLFF. The CDR3 bases are TGTGCCAGCAGCGTTAGGGGTGGGGAAAAACTGTTTTTT.